This TCR beta chain was recovered during a study of response to subunit inactivated influenza vaccine. Overall study findings and caveats: Few new T cells, the authors suggested, are recruited by each seasonal influenza vaccination.

Trimming cost V 2 bases and J 4 bases, with 11 bases left between them. CDR3 length equals 14 residues. Per germline, CDR1 DFQATT and CDR2 SNEGSKA (reference sequence). One entry per CDR3 protein results from TCRdb running MiXCR on the RT-PCR reads. The sample shows about 700,000 distinct CDR3 sequences, more than 15% of them seen only once. For this clonotype: Its cognate antigen is unknown.

The sequence came from a man aged 45-60 years who received an inactivated influenza vaccine. The sample in question was PBMCs from blood, obtained 11 to 12 days after vaccination. V is TRBV20-1 and J is TRBJ1-4, with D uncertain. The CDR3, as DNA: TGCAGTGCTAGAAGCAAGAGACATAATGAAAAACTGTTTTTT. This encodes CSARSKRHNEKLFF.